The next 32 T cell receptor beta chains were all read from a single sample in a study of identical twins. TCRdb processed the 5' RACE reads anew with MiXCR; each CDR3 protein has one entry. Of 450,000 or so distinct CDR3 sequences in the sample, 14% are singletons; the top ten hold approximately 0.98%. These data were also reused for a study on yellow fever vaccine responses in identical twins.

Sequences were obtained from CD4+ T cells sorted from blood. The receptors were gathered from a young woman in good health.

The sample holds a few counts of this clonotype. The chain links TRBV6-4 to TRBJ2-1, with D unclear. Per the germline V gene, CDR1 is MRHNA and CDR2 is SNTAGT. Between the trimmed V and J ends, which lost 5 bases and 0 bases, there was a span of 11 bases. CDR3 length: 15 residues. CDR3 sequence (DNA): TGTGCCAGCAGTCGAGTTTTAAGCTCCTACAATGAGCAGTTCTTC. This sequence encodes CASSRVLSSYNEQFF.

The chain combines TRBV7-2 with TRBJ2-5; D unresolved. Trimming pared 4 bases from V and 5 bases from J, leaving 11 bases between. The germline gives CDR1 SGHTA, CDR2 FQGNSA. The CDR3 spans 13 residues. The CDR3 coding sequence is TGTGCCAGCAGCTCTATAGGAGCTGAGACCCAGTACTTC. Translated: CASSSIGAETQYF.

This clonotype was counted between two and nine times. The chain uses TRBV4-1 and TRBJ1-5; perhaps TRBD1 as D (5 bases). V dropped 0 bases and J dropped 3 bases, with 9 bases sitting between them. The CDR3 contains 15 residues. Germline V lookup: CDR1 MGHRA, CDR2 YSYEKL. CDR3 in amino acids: CASSQEGAVNQPQHF. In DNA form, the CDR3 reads TGCGCCAGCAGCCAAGAAGGGGCAGTCAATCAGCCCCAGCATTTT.

CDR3 in amino acids: CASRLGLLNEQFF. The DNA of the CDR3 is TGTGCCAGCCGGCTGGGACTGTTAAATGAGCAGTTCTTC. The V call is TRBV27, the J call TRBJ2-1; D might be TRBD2 (6 bases). Deletions cut 8 bases from V and 7 bases from J, with 15 bases between. The CDR3 has 13 residues. The germline CDR1 and CDR2 sequences are MNHEY and SMNVEV (reference sequence).

The CDR3 region has the DNA TGTGCCAGCAGTTACATTCAGGGGGCGAACACCGGGGAGCTGTTTTTT. Its translation: CASSYIQGANTGELFF. The chain carries TRBV6-2 or TRBV6-3 and TRBJ2-2; 7 positions agree with TRBD1. V lost 2 bases and J lost 0; bases outside the gene matches: 3. The germline V gene encodes CDR1 MNHEY and CDR2 SVGEGT. This CDR3 comprises 16 residues.

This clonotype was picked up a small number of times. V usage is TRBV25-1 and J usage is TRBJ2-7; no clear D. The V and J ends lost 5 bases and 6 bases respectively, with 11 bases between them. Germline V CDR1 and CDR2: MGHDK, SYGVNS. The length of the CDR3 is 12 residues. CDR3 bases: TGTGCCAGCAGTAAACGCGGATTCGAGCAGTACTTC. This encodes CASSKRGFEQYF.

The chain's CDR3 is CASTPDGNNSPLHF. The CDR3 DNA is TGCGCCAGCACCCCGGACGGCAATAATTCACCCCTCCACTTT. V and J are TRBV5-1 and TRBJ1-6, with D unclear. The CDR3 runs 14 residues. Looked up from germline, CDR1 is SGHRS and CDR2 is YFSETQ. Trimming left V 6 bases short and J 5 bases short, with 12 bases between.

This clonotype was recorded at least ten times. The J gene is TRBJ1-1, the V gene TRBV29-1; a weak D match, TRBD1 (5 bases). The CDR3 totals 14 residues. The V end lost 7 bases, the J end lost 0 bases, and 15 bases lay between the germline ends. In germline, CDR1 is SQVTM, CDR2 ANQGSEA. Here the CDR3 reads CSAPRGNMNTEAFF. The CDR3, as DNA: TGCAGCGCTCCCCGGGGGAACATGAACACTGAAGCTTTCTTT.

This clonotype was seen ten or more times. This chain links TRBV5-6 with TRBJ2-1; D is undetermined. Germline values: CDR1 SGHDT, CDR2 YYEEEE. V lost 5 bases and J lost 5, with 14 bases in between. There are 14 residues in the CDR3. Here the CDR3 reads CASSPYYGDNEQFF. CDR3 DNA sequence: TGTGCCAGCAGTCCTTACTATGGCGACAATGAGCAGTTCTTC.

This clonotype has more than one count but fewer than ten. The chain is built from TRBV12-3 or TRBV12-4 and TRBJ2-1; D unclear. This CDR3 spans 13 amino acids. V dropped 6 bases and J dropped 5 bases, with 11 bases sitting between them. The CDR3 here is CASSRTVNNEQFF. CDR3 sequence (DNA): TGTGCCAGCAGCCGAACAGTGAACAATGAGCAGTTCTTC.

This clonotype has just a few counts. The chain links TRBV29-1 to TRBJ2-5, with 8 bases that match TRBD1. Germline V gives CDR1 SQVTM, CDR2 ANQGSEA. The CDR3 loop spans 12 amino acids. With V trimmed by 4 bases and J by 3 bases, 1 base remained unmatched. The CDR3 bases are TGCAGCGTTGCGACAGGGGAAGAGACCCAGTACTTC. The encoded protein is CSVATGEETQYF.

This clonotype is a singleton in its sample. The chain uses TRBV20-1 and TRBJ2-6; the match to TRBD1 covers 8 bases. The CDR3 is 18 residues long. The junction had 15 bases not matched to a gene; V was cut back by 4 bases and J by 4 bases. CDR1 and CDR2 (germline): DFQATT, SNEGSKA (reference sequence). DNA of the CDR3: TGCAGTGCTAACCCTTCCGCAGGGGGCGCAAGAGGGGCCAACGTCCTGACTTTC. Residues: CSANPSAGGARGANVLTF.

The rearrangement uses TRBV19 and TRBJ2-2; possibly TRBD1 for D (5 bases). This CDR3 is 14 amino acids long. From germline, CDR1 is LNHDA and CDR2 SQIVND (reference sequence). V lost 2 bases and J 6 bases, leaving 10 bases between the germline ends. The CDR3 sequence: CASSITQVAGELFF. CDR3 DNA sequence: TGTGCCAGTAGTATAACACAGGTGGCCGGGGAGCTGTTTTTT.

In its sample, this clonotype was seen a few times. This CDR3 reads CASSATSGRASEGTQYF. The DNA for the CDR3 is TGTGCCAGCAGCGCAACTAGCGGGAGGGCATCTGAGGGTACGCAGTATTTT. This chain uses TRBV7-9 with TRBJ2-3; 13 bases align to TRBD2. Unmatched junction bases numbered 13, after V lost 5 bases and J lost 8 bases. The germline CDR1 and CDR2 sequences are SEHNR and FQNEAQ (reference sequence). This CDR3 has 17 amino acids.

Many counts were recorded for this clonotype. In DNA, the CDR3 is TGTGCCAGCAGTCTCCACGGGCTAACCATTAATGAGACCCAGTACTTC. It is translated as CASSLHGLTINETQYF. The genes are TRBV7-9 and TRBJ2-5; D gene uncertain. Germline V gene sequence: CDR1 SEHNR, CDR2 FQNEAQ (reference sequence). The CDR3 contains 16 residues. Trimming removed 6 bases from V and 5 bases from J, with 22 bases in between.

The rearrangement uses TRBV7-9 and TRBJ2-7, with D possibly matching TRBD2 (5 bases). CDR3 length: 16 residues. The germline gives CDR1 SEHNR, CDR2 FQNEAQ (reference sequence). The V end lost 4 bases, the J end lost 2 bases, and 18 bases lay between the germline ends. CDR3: CASSSPLTPEAYEQYF. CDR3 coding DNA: TGTGCCAGCAGCTCGCCCCTTACTCCGGAGGCCTACGAGCAGTACTTC.

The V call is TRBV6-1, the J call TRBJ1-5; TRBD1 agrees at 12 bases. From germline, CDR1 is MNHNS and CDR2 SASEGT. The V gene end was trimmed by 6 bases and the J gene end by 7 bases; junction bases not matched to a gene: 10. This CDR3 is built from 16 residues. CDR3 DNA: TGTGCCAGCAGCCCCGGGACAGGGGGCAGTAACCAGCCCCAGCATTTT. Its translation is CASSPGTGGSNQPQHF.

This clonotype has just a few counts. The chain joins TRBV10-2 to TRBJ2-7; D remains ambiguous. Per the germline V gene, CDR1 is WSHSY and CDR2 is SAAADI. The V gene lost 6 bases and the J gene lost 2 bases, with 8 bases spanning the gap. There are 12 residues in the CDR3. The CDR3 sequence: CASRTTTYEQYF. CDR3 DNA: TGCGCCAGCAGAACTACCACCTACGAGCAGTACTTC.

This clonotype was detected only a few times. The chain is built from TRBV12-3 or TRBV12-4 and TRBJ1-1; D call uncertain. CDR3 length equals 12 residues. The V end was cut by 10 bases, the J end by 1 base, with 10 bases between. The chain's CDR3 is CATRGPNTEAFF. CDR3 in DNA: TGTGCCACCAGAGGCCCGAACACTGAAGCTTTCTTT.

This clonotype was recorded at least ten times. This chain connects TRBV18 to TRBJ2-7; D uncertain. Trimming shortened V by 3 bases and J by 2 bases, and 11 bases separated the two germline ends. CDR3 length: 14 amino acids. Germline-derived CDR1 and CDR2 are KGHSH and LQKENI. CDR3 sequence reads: CASSPELSTYEQYF. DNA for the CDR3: TGTGCCAGCTCACCTGAGTTATCAACCTACGAGCAGTACTTC.

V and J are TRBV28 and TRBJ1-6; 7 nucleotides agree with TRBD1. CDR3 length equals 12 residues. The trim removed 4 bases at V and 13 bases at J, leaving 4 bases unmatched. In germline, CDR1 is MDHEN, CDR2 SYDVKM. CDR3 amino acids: CASSYRGGPLHF. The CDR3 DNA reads TGTGCCAGCAGTTACAGGGGTGGGCCCCTCCACTTT.

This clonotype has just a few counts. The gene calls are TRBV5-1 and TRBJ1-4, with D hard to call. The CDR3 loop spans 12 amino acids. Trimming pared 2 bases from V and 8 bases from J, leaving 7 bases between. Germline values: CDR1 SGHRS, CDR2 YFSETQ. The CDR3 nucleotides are TGCGCCAGCAGCTTTCCCGGGGAAAAACTGTTTTTT. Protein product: CASSFPGEKLFF. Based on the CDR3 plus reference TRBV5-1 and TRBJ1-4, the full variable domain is KAGVTQTPRYLIKTRGQQVTLSCSPISGHRSVSWYQQTPGQGLQFLFEYFSETQRNKGNFPGRFSGRQFSNSRSEMNVSTLELGDSALYLCASSFPGEKLFFGSGTQLSVL.

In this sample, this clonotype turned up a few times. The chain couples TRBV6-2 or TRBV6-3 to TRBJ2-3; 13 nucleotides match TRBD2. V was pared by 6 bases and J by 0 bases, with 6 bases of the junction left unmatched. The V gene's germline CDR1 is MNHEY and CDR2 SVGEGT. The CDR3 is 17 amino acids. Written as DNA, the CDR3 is TGTGCCAGCAGCGGGACTAGCGGGAAGGAAAGCACAGATACGCAGTATTTT. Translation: CASSGTSGKESTDTQYF.

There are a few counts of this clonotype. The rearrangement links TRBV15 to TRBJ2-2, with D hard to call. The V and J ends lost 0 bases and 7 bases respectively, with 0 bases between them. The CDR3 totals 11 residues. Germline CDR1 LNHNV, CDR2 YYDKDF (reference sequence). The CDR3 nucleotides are TGTGCCACCAGCAGAGACGGGGAGCTGTTTTTT. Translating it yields CATSRDGELFF.

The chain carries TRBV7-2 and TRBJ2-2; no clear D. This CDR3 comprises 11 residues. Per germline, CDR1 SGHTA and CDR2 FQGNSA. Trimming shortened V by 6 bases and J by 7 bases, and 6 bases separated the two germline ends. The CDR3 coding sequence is TGTGCCAGCAGGAATAGCGGGGAGCTGTTTTTT. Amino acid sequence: CASRNSGELFF. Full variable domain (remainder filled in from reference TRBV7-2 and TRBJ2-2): GAGVSQSPSNKVTEKGKDVELRCDPISGHTALYWYRQSLGQGLEFLIYFQGNSAPDKSGLPSDRFSAERTGGSVSTLTIQRTQQEDSAVYLCASRNSGELFFGEGSRLTVL.

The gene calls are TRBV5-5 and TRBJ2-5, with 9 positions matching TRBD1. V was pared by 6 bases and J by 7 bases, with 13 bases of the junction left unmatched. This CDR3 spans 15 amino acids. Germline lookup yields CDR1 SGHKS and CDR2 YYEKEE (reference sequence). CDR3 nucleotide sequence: TGTGCCAGCACTCCCGCCGGACAGGGGTCTGGGACCCAGTACTTC. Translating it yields CASTPAGQGSGTQYF. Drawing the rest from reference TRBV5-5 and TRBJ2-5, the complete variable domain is DAGVTQSPTHLIKTRGQQVTLRCSPISGHKSVSWYQQVLGQGPQFIFQYYEKEERGRGNFPDRFSARQFPNYSSELNVNALLLGDSALYLCASTPAGQGSGTQYFGPGTRLLVL.

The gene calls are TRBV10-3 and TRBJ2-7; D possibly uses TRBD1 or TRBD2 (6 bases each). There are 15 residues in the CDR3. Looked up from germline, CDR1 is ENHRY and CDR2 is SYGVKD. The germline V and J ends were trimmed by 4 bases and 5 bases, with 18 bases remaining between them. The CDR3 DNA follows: TGTGCCATCAGTGCGGGGGCAGAGGCATCTGACGAGCAGTACTTC. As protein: CAISAGAEASDEQYF.

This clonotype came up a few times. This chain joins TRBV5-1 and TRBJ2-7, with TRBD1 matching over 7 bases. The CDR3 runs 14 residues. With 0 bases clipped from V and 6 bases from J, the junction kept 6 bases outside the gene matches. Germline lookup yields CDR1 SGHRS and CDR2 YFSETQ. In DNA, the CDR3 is TGCGCCAGCAGCTTGGGAGGGGGCGCGGTCGAGCAGTACTTC. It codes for CASSLGGGAVEQYF.

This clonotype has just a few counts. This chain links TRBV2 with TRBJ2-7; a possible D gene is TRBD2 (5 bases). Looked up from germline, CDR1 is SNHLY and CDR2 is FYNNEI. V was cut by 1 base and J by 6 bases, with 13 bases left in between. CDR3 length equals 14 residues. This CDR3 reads CASSEGADWAEQYF. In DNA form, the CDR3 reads TGTGCCAGCAGTGAAGGGGCGGACTGGGCCGAGCAGTACTTC.

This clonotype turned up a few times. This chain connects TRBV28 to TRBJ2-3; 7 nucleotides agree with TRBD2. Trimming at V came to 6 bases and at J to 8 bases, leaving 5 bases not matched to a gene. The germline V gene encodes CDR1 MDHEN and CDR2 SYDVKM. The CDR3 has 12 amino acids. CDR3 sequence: CASSTQRGTQYF. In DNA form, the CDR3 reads TGTGCCAGCAGCACTCAGCGGGGTACGCAGTATTTT.

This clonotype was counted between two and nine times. The CDR3: CASSNEGQSSYEQYF. The CDR3 bases are TGTGCCAGTAGTAACGAGGGACAGTCAAGCTACGAGCAGTACTTC. The chain is built from TRBV19 and TRBJ2-7, with 7 bases lining up with TRBD1. Trimming removed 4 bases from V and 3 bases from J; junction bases left unmatched: 9. Germline V gives CDR1 LNHDA, CDR2 SQIVND (reference sequence). This CDR3 has 15 residues.

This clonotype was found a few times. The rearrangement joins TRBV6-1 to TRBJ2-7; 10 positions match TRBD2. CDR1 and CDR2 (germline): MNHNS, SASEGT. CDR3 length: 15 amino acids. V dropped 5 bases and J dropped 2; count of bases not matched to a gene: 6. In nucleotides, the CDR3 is TGTGCCAGCAGTCCCGCTAGCGGGGGAACCTACGAGCAGTACTTC. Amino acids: CASSPASGGTYEQYF.